A selection of T cell receptor beta chains follows, all from one sample in a study of blood T cell repertoires in COVID-19. Produced via immunoSEQ multiplex PCR; TCRdb's table is partial and in-frame only. Of under 350,000 clones listed, around nine tenths are singletons. Sequenced: PBMCs or T cells enriched from blood (not recorded which). These receptors originate from a woman aged 60-75 years who had recovered from COVID-19. CDR3s include the opening cysteine and the closing phenylalanine or tryptophan. Each record gives: V gene, J gene, CDR3 protein.

v_call: TRBV10-1
j_call: TRBJ2-7
cdr3_aa: CASSEYTTPSEQYF

v_call: TRBV9
j_call: TRBJ2-1
cdr3_aa: CASSVAPVGAVVYNEQFF

v_call: TRBV18
j_call: TRBJ1-2
cdr3_aa: CASSPPTGVNGYTF

v_call: TRBV11-1
j_call: TRBJ1-4
cdr3_aa: CASSFGQGAHEKLFF

v_call: TRBV4-2
j_call: TRBJ2-1
cdr3_aa: CASSHPGLADYNEQFF

v_call: TRBV5-1
j_call: TRBJ1-1
cdr3_aa: CASSLAWGPSEAFF

v_call: TRBV12-5
j_call: TRBJ2-2
cdr3_aa: CASGLDFAAGELFF

v_call: TRBV28
j_call: TRBJ2-2
cdr3_aa: CASTTGDPGVYGELFF

v_call: TRBV5-4
j_call: TRBJ2-7
cdr3_aa: CASTYGQGSYEQYF

v_call: TRBV25-1
j_call: TRBJ2-2
cdr3_aa: CASSANTGFAGELFF

v_call: TRBV11-2
j_call: TRBJ1-1
cdr3_aa: CASSAPGTEAFF

v_call: TRBV30
j_call: TRBJ2-5
cdr3_aa: CAWSLAGVRETQYF

v_call: TRBV6-5
j_call: TRBJ2-7
cdr3_aa: CASTGQGSYEQYF

v_call: TRBV7-3
j_call: TRBJ2-7
cdr3_aa: CASSLGAGVAYEQYF

v_call: TRBV27
j_call: TRBJ2-1
cdr3_aa: CASSLDWYNEQFF

v_call: TRBV28
j_call: TRBJ1-2
cdr3_aa: CASSLAGGPNYGYTF

v_call: TRBV6-5
j_call: TRBJ1-4
cdr3_aa: CASSRDFATNEKLFF

v_call: TRBV9
j_call: TRBJ1-4
cdr3_aa: CASSAGQGGEKLFF

v_call: TRBV24-1
j_call: TRBJ2-7
cdr3_aa: CATSDSSGNGLNEQYF

v_call: TRBV20-1
j_call: TRBJ1-5
cdr3_aa: CSASGQGNQPQHF

v_call: TRBV27
j_call: TRBJ1-2
cdr3_aa: CASSLSGETYGYTF

v_call: TRBV24-1
j_call: TRBJ1-1
cdr3_aa: CATSDQVRDRGVWDEAFF

v_call: TRBV9
j_call: TRBJ2-5
cdr3_aa: CASSVGPGQGAETQYF

v_call: TRBV10-2
j_call: TRBJ2-7
cdr3_aa: CASSPGAYEQYF

v_call: TRBV27
j_call: TRBJ2-2
cdr3_aa: CASSLSRGRATNTGELFF

v_call: TRBV5-6
j_call: TRBJ1-2
cdr3_aa: CASSLGWGLYGYTF

v_call: TRBV30
j_call: TRBJ2-3
cdr3_aa: CASHGLSPDTQYF

v_call: TRBV10-2
j_call: TRBJ1-5
cdr3_aa: CASSAVYRGGNQPQHF

v_call: TRBV9
j_call: TRBJ1-1
cdr3_aa: CASSASSRGGTEAFF

v_call: TRBV27
j_call: TRBJ2-1
cdr3_aa: CASSLSGSSYNEQFF

v_call: TRBV5-4
j_call: TRBJ2-5
cdr3_aa: CASSLQLEETQYF

v_call: TRBV3-1/TRBV3-2
j_call: TRBJ1-4
cdr3_aa: CASSQSQGFFNEKLFF

v_call: TRBV11-3
j_call: TRBJ1-2
cdr3_aa: CASSLSGQIYGYTF

v_call: TRBV9
j_call: TRBJ2-5
cdr3_aa: CASSVGATDSQETQYF

v_call: TRBV7-9
j_call: TRBJ2-7
cdr3_aa: CASSFRGSVMDEQYF

v_call: TRBV28
j_call: TRBJ1-1
cdr3_aa: CASSYGDRRNTEAFF

v_call: TRBV15
j_call: TRBJ2-1
cdr3_aa: CASGTSGYNEQFF

v_call: TRBV5-4
j_call: TRBJ2-3
cdr3_aa: CASSSTGANTDTQYF

v_call: TRBV7-9
j_call: TRBJ1-1
cdr3_aa: CASSSPTGTEAFF

v_call: TRBV10-1
j_call: TRBJ2-1
cdr3_aa: CASSESEKREWDNEQFF

v_call: TRBV6-5
j_call: TRBJ1-1
cdr3_aa: CASRVGSMNTEAFF

v_call: TRBV2
j_call: TRBJ1-4
cdr3_aa: CASTTTTNEKLFF

v_call: TRBV10-2
j_call: TRBJ1-1
cdr3_aa: CASAVRGHAEAFF

v_call: TRBV7-2
j_call: TRBJ2-6
cdr3_aa: CASSLGYSSSGANVLTF

v_call: TRBV7-9
j_call: TRBJ2-7
cdr3_aa: CASSLVERGARYEQYF

v_call: TRBV7-3
j_call: TRBJ2-1
cdr3_aa: CASSLLAVSGTSVYNEQFF

v_call: TRBV4-2
j_call: TRBJ2-5
cdr3_aa: CASSQGGTREETQYF

v_call: TRBV19
j_call: TRBJ1-5
cdr3_aa: CASSLIGGPYSNQPQHF

v_call: TRBV9
j_call: TRBJ1-2
cdr3_aa: CASSVGPWGYTF

v_call: TRBV5-1
j_call: TRBJ2-1
cdr3_aa: CASSLSPQRSYNEQFF

v_call: TRBV3-1/TRBV3-2
j_call: TRBJ1-2
cdr3_aa: CASSHLAEGLRYYGYTF

v_call: TRBV9
j_call: TRBJ2-1
cdr3_aa: CASSGTSLGNEQFF

v_call: TRBV27
j_call: TRBJ2-3
cdr3_aa: CASSATGLAGAYTDTQYF

v_call: TRBV5-1
j_call: TRBJ2-2
cdr3_aa: CASNGQGPNTGELFF

v_call: TRBV5-1
j_call: TRBJ2-1
cdr3_aa: CASSLVRNNEQFF

v_call: TRBV19
j_call: TRBJ1-1
cdr3_aa: CASSIEGTGVAEAFF

v_call: TRBV3-1/TRBV3-2
j_call: TRBJ2-2
cdr3_aa: CASSQVWPGAGGELFF